One and the same sample provided the 28 T cell receptor beta chains below, sequenced in a study of T cell repertoires in cytomegalovirus infection. TCRdb re-called the reads with MiXCR, one entry per CDR3 protein. Altogether about 770,000 distinct CDR3 sequences are present, just under 30% being singletons, with the ten largest covering 13%. For these receptors, no antigen is known. The sample in question was cultured CD8+ T cells from PBMCs, obtained from culture after CMV antigen stimulation. These receptors all come from a human donor in good health (CMV status not recorded). Some clones in this sample may be carry-over from other donors' samples.

This clonotype was detected a few times. Here the CDR3 DNA reads TGTGCCAGCAGCTTTGAGCGGGGGGGCAACAATGAGCAGTTCTTC. This encodes CASSFERGGNNEQFF. V is TRBV7-3 and J is TRBJ2-1; 10 bases match TRBD2. The CDR3 covers 15 residues. The junction had 4 bases not matched to a gene; V was cut back by 3 bases and J by 5 bases. The germline V gene has CDR1 SGHTA and CDR2 FQGTGA.

V is TRBV6-2 or TRBV6-3 and J is TRBJ2-7; D perhaps matches TRBD2 (5 bases). Trimming removed 2 bases from V and 3 bases from J, with 8 bases in between. The CDR3 has 13 amino acids. Germline CDR1 is MNHEY and CDR2 is SVGEGT. CDR3 amino acids: CASSYPGLYEQYV. CDR3 coding DNA: TGTGCCAGCAGTTACCCTGGACTCTACGAGCAGTACGTC.

The CDR3 sequence: CASSLVGGGAPNIQYF. DNA for the CDR3: TGTGCCAGCAGTTTAGTCGGCGGGGGGGCCCCAAACATTCAGTACTTC. The chain couples TRBV12-3 or TRBV12-4 to TRBJ2-4; TRBD2 matches 9 bases. This CDR3 is 16 amino acids long. With V trimmed by 1 base and J by 6 bases, 7 bases remained unmatched.

The V call is TRBV7-6, the J call TRBJ2-7, with D tentatively TRBD1 or TRBD2 (5 bases each). Germline V lookup: CDR1 SGHVS, CDR2 FNYEAQ. V lost 5 bases to trimming and J lost 7 bases, with 21 bases between them. The CDR3 runs to 15 residues. The CDR3 region is CASSQPGTIFGEQYF. The CDR3, as DNA: TGTGCCAGCAGCCAGCCCGGGACCATTTTCGGGGAGCAGTACTTC. Filled out from reference TRBV7-6 and TRBJ2-7, the complete variable domain reads GAGVSQSPRYKVTKRGQDVALRCDPISGHVSLYWYRQALGQGPEFLTYFNYEAQQDKSGLPNDRFSAERPEGSISTLTIQRTEQRDSAMYRCASSQPGTIFGEQYFGPGTRLTVT.

This clonotype was seen only a few times. The chain uses TRBV5-5 and TRBJ2-5, with D perhaps matching TRBD2 (6 bases). Deletions cut 4 bases from V and 5 bases from J, with 24 bases between. Germline V lookup: CDR1 SGHKS, CDR2 YYEKEE (reference sequence). The CDR3 is 17 amino acids. The CDR3 coding sequence is TGTGCCAGCAGCAAGAGGGGCGGCATTGGGGACTCGGAGACCCAGTACTTC. It encodes CASSKRGGIGDSETQYF.

V and J are TRBV28 and TRBJ1-2; possibly TRBD1 for D (5 bases). Germline CDR1 reads MDHEN; CDR2 reads SYDVKM. The CDR3 sequence is 17 residues long. V was shortened by 0 bases and J by 0 bases, with 14 bases between the two germline ends. The CDR3 region has the DNA TGTGCCAGCAGTTTATGGGGGGAATTCCCTCCTAACTATGGCTACACCTTC. Translated: CASSLWGEFPPNYGYTF.

This clonotype was found a few times. The chain is built from TRBV7-2 and TRBJ1-5; TRBD1 aligns across 8 bases. The V segment lost 5 bases and the J segment 11 bases; nucleotides outside the gene matches: 11. The CDR3 loop spans 14 amino acids. Germline V gene sequence: CDR1 SGHTA, CDR2 FQGNSA. In DNA, the CDR3 is TGTGCCAGCAGCCCGCTGACAGGGGCTGGGTCCCAGCATTTT. It translates to CASSPLTGAGSQHF.

Concerning this clonotype: Its ends do not fully match the called genes, so a read error is possible. This chain links TRBV29-1 with TRBJ2-7; D is possibly TRBD1 or TRBD2 (6 bases each). The CDR3 sequence is 14 residues long. The germline V gene has CDR1 SQVTM and CDR2 ANQGSEA. As DNA, the CDR3 is TGCAGCGTCGAAGGGGGGCTCGACCCGAGAGAGCAGTACTTC. Protein product: CSVEGGLDPREQYF.

This clonotype was counted ten times or more. J is TRBJ2-7 and V is TRBV7-8, with 7 bases matching TRBD1. CDR3 length: 14 residues. Germline V gene data show CDR1 as SGHVS and CDR2 as FQNEAQ. V trimming: 4 bases; J trimming: 2 bases; junction bases outside the gene matches: 5. DNA of the CDR3: TGTGCCAGCAGCTCAAGGACAGGACCCTACGAGCAGTACGTC. Its protein product is CASSSRTGPYEQYV.

The V and J genes are TRBV20-1 and TRBJ1-5, with D tentatively TRBD1 (6 bases). Germline V gene lookup returns CDR1 DFQATT and CDR2 SNEGSKA (reference sequence). The V gene lost 5 bases and the J gene lost 11 bases, with 13 bases spanning the gap. The CDR3 extends over 11 amino acids. The CDR3: CSASDSIAQHF. The CDR3 DNA sequence: TGCAGTGCTTCGGACAGTATAGCCCAGCATTTT.

The chain is built from TRBV27 and TRBJ1-6; 9 positions match TRBD1. Germline V CDR1 and CDR2: MNHEY, SMNVEV (reference sequence). The CDR3 sequence is 14 residues long. Unmatched junction bases numbered 7, after V lost 6 bases and J lost 10 bases. CDR3: CASRPGTGTSPLHF. CDR3 bases: TGTGCCAGCAGACCCGGGACAGGGACCTCACCCCTCCACTTT.

This clonotype occurred a few times. J is TRBJ2-2 and V is TRBV5-6, with a weak D call TRBD1 (5 bases). The CDR3 spans 23 residues. V was trimmed by 3 bases and J by 0 bases, leaving 33 bases between them. The germline V gene encodes CDR1 SGHDT and CDR2 YYEEEE. The CDR3 DNA follows: TGTGCCAGCAGCTACTCAGGGCAACCGATCGTTTTAGGACCCGCGACGAACACCGGGGAGCTGTTTTTT. It specifies CASSYSGQPIVLGPATNTGELFF. Drawing the rest from reference TRBV5-6 and TRBJ2-2, the complete variable domain is DAGVTQSPTHLIKTRGQQVTLRCSPKSGHDTVSWYQQALGQGPQFIFQYYEEEERQRGNFPDRFSGHQFPNYSSELNVNALLLGDSALYLCASSYSGQPIVLGPATNTGELFFGEGSRLTVL.

The genes are TRBV6-5 and TRBJ2-1; 10 bases map to TRBD2. This CDR3 region has 15 residues. The V segment lost 2 bases and the J segment 9 bases; nucleotides outside the gene matches: 7. Germline loops: CDR1 MNHEY, CDR2 SVGAGI. The CDR3 loop reads CASSYGSGGAVEQFF. The CDR3 DNA reads TGTGCCAGCAGTTACGGGAGCGGGGGGGCGGTTGAGCAGTTCTTC.

This clonotype appeared a few times. This chain connects TRBV7-8 to TRBJ1-4, with a weak D call TRBD1 (6 bases). Trimming removed 1 base from V and 0 bases from J, with 15 bases in between. Germline lookup yields CDR1 SGHVS and CDR2 FQNEAQ. This CDR3 comprises 18 residues. The CDR3 nucleotides read TGTGCCAGCAGCTTAGGGTATCGGGGGCGATCAACTAATGAAAAACTGTTTTTT. Its protein is CASSLGYRGRSTNEKLFF.

This clonotype has more than one count but fewer than ten. The chain uses TRBV12-3 or TRBV12-4 and TRBJ2-7; D remains ambiguous. The ends were cut back, 5 bases at V and 1 base at J, with 6 bases in the middle. CDR3 length equals 12 residues. The CDR3 here is CASSDMSYEQYF. The CDR3 coding sequence is TGTGCCAGCAGTGACATGTCCTACGAGCAGTACTTC.

V gene TRBV28 combines with J gene TRBJ2-7, with D maybe TRBD1 (6 bases). The V end lost 5 bases, the J end lost 0 bases, and 14 bases lay between the germline ends. Looked up from germline, CDR1 is MDHEN and CDR2 is SYDVKM. The CDR3 covers 15 residues. The CDR3, as DNA: TGTGCCAGCAGTAAGCAGGGACACTCCTCCTACGAGCAGTACGTC. Its protein is CASSKQGHSSYEQYV.

This clonotype was found a few times. The J gene is TRBJ2-1, the V gene TRBV7-6; D is unresolved. This CDR3 has 13 residues. Trimming removed 1 base at V and 5 bases at J, with 6 bases between. Germline V gives CDR1 SGHVS, CDR2 FNYEAQ. The CDR3 sequence: CASSLVAHNEQFF. The CDR3 region has the DNA TGTGCCAGCAGCTTAGTAGCACACAATGAGCAGTTCTTC.

The table lists this clonotype with a count of one. The V and J genes are TRBV20-1 and TRBJ2-7, with TRBD1 identical over 7 bases. The CDR3 extends over 13 amino acids. Germline loops: CDR1 DFQATT, CDR2 SNEGSKA (reference sequence). V shed 0 bases and J 3 bases; nucleotides not matched to a gene: 2. CDR3: CSARDRTGYEQYF. The CDR3 region has the DNA TGCAGTGCTAGAGACAGGACAGGCTACGAGCAGTACTTC.

This clonotype was counted a few times. J is TRBJ1-2 and V is TRBV7-9; D remains unclear. Germline CDR1 and CDR2: SEHNR and FQNEAQ (reference sequence). This CDR3 region has 12 residues. Trimming took 7 bases from V and 8 from J, leaving 14 bases between them. CDR3 nucleotides: TGTGCCAGCACAAGCGCAGGCCTCGGCTACACCTTC. This codes for CASTSAGLGYTF.

V gene TRBV5-1 combines with J gene TRBJ2-3; 15 bases map to TRBD2. The trim removed 4 bases at V and 2 bases at J, leaving 5 bases unmatched. The CDR3 consists of 17 residues. CDR1 SGHRS and CDR2 YFSETQ come from the germline V gene. The CDR3 nucleotides read TGCGCCAGCAGCACTCGGACTAGCGGGGGGGACACAGATACGCAGTATTTT. This gives the protein CASSTRTSGGDTDTQYF.

This clonotype was seen ten or more times. The chain is built from TRBV19 and TRBJ1-1, with unresolved D. CDR3 length: 15 amino acids. CDR1 and CDR2 (germline): LNHDA, SQIVND (reference sequence). V lost 5 bases and J lost 7, with 20 bases in between. CDR3 sequence reads: CASSAGSSGRGEAFF. Written as DNA, the CDR3 is TGTGCCAGTAGTGCGGGAAGTTCCGGGCGGGGTGAAGCTTTCTTT. The full variable domain, completed using reference TRBV19 and TRBJ1-1, is DGGITQSPKYLFRKEGQNVTLSCEQNLNHDAMYWYRQDPGQGLRLIYYSQIVNDFQKGDIAEGYSVSREKKESFPLTVTSAQKNPTAFYLCASSAGSSGRGEAFFGQGTRLTVV.

V and J are TRBV7-2 and TRBJ1-1; D gene ambiguous. From germline, CDR1 is SGHTA and CDR2 FQGNSA. The CDR3 loop spans 13 amino acids. Trimming stripped 5 bases from V and 5 bases from J, with 12 bases between. The CDR3 DNA reads as TGTGCCAGCAGCCACGACATTGGTACTGAAGCTTTCTTT. Its protein product is CASSHDIGTEAFF.

This clonotype was counted a few times. The rearrangement links TRBV18 to TRBJ2-3; 7 bases match TRBD1. After removal of 0 bases from V and 0 bases from J, the junction contained 12 bases not matched to a gene. This CDR3 spans 19 amino acids. Germline CDR1 is KGHSH and CDR2 is LQKENI. The CDR3 DNA follows: TGTGCCAGCTCACCACCGGGTGGCCAGGGGGATACGAGCACAGATACGCAGTATTTT. Translation: CASSPPGGQGDTSTDTQYF.

The DNA for the CDR3 is TGTGCCAGCAGGGACGGGGTGTACAATGAGCAGTTCTTC. Translation: CASRDGVYNEQFF. The chain carries TRBV6-1 and TRBJ2-1; a weak D match, TRBD2 (5 bases). Between the trimmed V and J ends, which lost 6 bases and 4 bases, there was a span of 10 bases. The CDR3 sequence is 13 residues long. Germline values: CDR1 MNHNS, CDR2 SASEGT.

This clonotype was observed a handful of times. The rearrangement uses TRBV7-2 and TRBJ1-1; tentatively, D is TRBD1 (6 bases). CDR1 SGHTA and CDR2 FQGNSA come from the germline V gene. V lost 7 bases, J lost 0 bases, and 15 bases lay in between. The CDR3 consists of 15 residues. DNA for the CDR3: TGTGCCAGCACTCCGGGACACTCGATGAACACTGAAGCTTTCTTT. It yields the protein CASTPGHSMNTEAFF.

This clonotype was counted ten times or more. The chain uses TRBV7-8 and TRBJ1-2; 8 bases are shared with TRBD1. This CDR3 spans 17 amino acids. Germline assignment: CDR1 SGHVS and CDR2 FQNEAQ. V shed 9 bases and J 0 bases; nucleotides not matched to a gene: 15. The CDR3 sequence: CASRGERQGRSNYGYTF. DNA of the CDR3: TGTGCCAGTCGGGGGGAGCGACAGGGGAGATCTAACTATGGCTACACCTTC.

This clonotype was observed a handful of times. This chain joins TRBV4-3 and TRBJ1-3; the D gene is possibly TRBD1 (6 bases). The CDR3 has 16 amino acids. Germline lookup yields CDR1 LGHNA and CDR2 YSLEER. The germline V and J ends were trimmed by 1 base and 8 bases, with 18 bases remaining between them. The CDR3 DNA is TGCGCCAGCAGCCAAGCGCATCCAACAAAGGGGGACACCATATATTTT. This encodes CASSQAHPTKGDTIYF.

The chain recombines TRBV6-1 with TRBJ2-2; 8 bases fit TRBD2. This CDR3 has 15 amino acids. Germline trimming cut 5 bases from V and 1 base from J; bases unmatched to any gene: 3. Germline V gene data show CDR1 as MNHNS and CDR2 as SASEGT. The CDR3 reads CASSHGGGNTGELFF. The CDR3 coding sequence is TGTGCCAGCAGTCACGGGGGGGGGAACACCGGGGAGCTGTTTTTT.